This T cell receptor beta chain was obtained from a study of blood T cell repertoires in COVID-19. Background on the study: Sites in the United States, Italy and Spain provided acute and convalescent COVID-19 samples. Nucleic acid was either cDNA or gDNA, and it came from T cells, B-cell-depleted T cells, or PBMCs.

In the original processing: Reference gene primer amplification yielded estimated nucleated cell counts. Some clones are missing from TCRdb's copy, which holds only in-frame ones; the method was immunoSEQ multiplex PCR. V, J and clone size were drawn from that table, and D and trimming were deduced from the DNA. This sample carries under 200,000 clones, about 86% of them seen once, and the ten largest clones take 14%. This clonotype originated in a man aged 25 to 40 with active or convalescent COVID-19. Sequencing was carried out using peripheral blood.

The CDR3 loop is CASSLTGWDYGYTF. As DNA, the CDR3 is TGTGCCAGCAGTTTGACAGGGTGGGACTATGGCTACACCTTC. The J gene is TRBJ1-2, the V gene TRBV27; 7 bases are a match to TRBD1. The CDR3 is made up of 14 amino acids. The junction had 4 bases not matched to a gene; V was cut back by 3 bases and J by 3 bases. CDR1 MNHEY and CDR2 SMNVEV come from the germline V gene (reference sequence).